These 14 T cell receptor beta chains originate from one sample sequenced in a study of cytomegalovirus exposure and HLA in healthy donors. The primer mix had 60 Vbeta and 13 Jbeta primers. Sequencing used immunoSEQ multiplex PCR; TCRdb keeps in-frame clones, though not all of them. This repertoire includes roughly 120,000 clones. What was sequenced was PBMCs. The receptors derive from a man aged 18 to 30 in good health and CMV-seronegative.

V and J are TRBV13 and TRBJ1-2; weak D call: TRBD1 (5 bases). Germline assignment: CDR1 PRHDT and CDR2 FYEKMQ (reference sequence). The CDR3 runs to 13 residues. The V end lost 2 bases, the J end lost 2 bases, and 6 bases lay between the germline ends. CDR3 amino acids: CASSLQGNYGYTF. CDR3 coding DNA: TGTGCCAGCAGCTTACAGGGAAACTATGGCTACACCTTC.

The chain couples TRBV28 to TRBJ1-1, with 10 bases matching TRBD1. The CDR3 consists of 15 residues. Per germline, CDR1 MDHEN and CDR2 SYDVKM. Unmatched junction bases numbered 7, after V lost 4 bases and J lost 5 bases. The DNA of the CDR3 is TGTGCCAGCAGTTCCCTGACAGGGGGCAAAACTGAAGCTTTCTTT. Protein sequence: CASSSLTGGKTEAFF.

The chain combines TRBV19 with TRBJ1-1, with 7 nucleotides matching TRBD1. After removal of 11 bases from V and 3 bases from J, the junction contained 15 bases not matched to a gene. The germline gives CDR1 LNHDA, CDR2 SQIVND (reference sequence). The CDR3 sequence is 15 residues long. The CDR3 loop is CAGRGIGGRDTEAFF. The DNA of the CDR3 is TGTGCCGGGCGGGGAATAGGGGGCAGAGACACTGAAGCTTTCTTT.

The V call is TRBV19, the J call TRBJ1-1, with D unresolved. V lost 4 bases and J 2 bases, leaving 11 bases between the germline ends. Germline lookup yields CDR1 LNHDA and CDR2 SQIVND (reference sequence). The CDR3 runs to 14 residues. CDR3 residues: CASSTRHANTEAFF. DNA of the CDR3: TGTGCCAGTAGTACCCGACACGCCAACACTGAAGCTTTCTTT.

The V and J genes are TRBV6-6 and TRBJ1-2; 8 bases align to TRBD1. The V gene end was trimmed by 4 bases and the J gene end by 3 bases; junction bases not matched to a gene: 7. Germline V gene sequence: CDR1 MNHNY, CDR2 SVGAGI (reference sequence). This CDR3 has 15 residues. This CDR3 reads CASSSRQGTYYGYTF. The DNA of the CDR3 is TGTGCCAGCAGTTCCCGACAGGGGACCTACTATGGCTACACCTTC.

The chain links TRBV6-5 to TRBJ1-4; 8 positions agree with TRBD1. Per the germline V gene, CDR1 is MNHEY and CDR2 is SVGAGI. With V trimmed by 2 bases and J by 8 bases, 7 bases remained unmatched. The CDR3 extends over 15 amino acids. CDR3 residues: CASSYQSGGNEKLFF. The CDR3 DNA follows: TGTGCCAGCAGTTACCAGTCAGGGGGCAACGAAAAACTGTTTTTT.

The DNA of the CDR3 is TGTGCCACCAGCCCTGGTAGCGGCGGCACTGAAGCTTTCTTT. Its protein is CATSPGSGGTEAFF. The rearrangement joins TRBV15 to TRBJ1-1; no clear D. Between the trimmed V and J ends, which lost 5 bases and 4 bases, there was a span of 14 bases. The germline CDR1 and CDR2 sequences are LNHNV and YYDKDF (reference sequence). This CDR3 comprises 14 residues.

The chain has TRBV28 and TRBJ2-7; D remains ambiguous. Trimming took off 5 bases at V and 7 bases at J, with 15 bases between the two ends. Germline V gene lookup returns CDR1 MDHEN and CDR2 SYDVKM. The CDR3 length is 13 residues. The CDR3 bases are TGTGCCAGCAGTCTCAGCGATGTATGGGAGCAGTACTTC. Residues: CASSLSDVWEQYF.

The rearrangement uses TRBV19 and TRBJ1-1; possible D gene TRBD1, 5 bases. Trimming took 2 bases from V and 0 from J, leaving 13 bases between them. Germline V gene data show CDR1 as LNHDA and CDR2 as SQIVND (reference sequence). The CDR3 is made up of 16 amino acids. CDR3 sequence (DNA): TGTGCCAGTAGTATACAAGGGGCGATGATGAACACTGAAGCTTTCTTT. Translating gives CASSIQGAMMNTEAFF.

CDR3 sequence (DNA): TGTGCCAGCAGCTTGGGGGCAGGGATCGACCACGAGCAGTACTTC. Its translation: CASSLGAGIDHEQYF. The J gene is TRBJ2-5, the V gene TRBV5-6, with a possible D match to TRBD1 (5 bases). Matching the DNA end better, TRBJ2-7 makes the J call doubtful. This CDR3 is 15 amino acids long. Germline loops: CDR1 SGHDT, CDR2 YYEEEE.

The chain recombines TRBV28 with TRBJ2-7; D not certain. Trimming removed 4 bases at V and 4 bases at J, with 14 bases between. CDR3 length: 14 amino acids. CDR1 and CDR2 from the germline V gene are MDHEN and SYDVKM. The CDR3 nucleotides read TGTGCCAGCAGTTCCACGCGCTTAAAATACGAGCAGTACTTC. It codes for CASSSTRLKYEQYF.

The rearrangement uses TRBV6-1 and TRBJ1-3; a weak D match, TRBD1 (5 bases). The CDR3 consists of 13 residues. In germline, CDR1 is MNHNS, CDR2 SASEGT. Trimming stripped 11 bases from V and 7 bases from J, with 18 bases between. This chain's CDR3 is CAGGGWGENTIYF. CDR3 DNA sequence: TGTGCCGGGGGGGGATGGGGGGAGAACACCATATATTTT.

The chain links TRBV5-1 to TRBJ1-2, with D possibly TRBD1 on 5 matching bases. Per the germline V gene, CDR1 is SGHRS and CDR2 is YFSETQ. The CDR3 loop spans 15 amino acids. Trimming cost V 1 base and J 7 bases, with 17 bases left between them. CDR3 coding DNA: TGCGCCAGCAGCTTGAGGTGGCTCACAGGTGGTGGCTACACCTTC. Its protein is CASSLRWLTGGGYTF.

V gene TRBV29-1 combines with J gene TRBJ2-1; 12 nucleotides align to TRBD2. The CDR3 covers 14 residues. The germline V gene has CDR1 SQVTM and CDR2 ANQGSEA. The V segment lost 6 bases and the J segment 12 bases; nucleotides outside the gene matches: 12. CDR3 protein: CSVKGLAGQLPQFF. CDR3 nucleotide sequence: TGCAGCGTGAAAGGACTAGCGGGGCAGTTACCGCAGTTCTTC.